The source of this T cell receptor (beta chain) is a study of T cells in tumors after PD-1 blockade. About the study: Some patients also took daily vismodegib 150 mg during anti-PD-1 treatment.

Only in-frame clones appear in the TCRdb table, and some are missing; sequencing was by immunoSEQ multiplex PCR. The table has 14,000 or so clones, nearly 85% seen once. The TCR was taken from a human donor with basal cell carcinoma. Here the sequenced sample was PBMCs, taken after anti-PD-1 treatment.

This CDR3 is CASSIDSLLISSYNSPLHF. CDR3 DNA: TGTGCCAGCAGTATCGACAGCCTCTTGATTAGCTCCTATAATTCACCCCTCCACTTT. The chain recombines TRBV28 with TRBJ1-6, with TRBD1 as a possible D gene (5 bases). The ends were cut back, 5 bases at V and 0 bases at J, with 20 bases in the middle. This CDR3 is 19 amino acids long. Germline V gene data show CDR1 as MDHEN and CDR2 as SYDVKM.